This T cell receptor (beta chain) was found in a study of blood T cell repertoires in COVID-19 (dated by TCRdb to 2020 to 2021). Regarding the study in general: Samples from collaborators originated in the United States, Italy and Spain and spanned both the acute and convalescent phases of COVID-19. The material from the prospective study consisted of cDNA or gDNA derived from T cells, B-cell-depleted T cells, or PBMCs. Deeply sampled blood TCRbeta repertoires from subjects exposed to, actively infected with, or recovered from COVID-19 were included in the dataset. The repertoires were released in a freely available public database meant as a resource for research on the immune response to SARS-CoV-2. The samples were drawn from the first 160 participants of the ongoing ImmuneRACE study and from more than 1,000 subjects provided by 6 global collaborators. Nearly every sample came with metadata listing a de-identified subject ID, COVID-19 status, age in years and sex. Where HLA class I and class II types were available, the types were taken from metadata supplied by the sample provider, not from assay-based typing. Broad study findings and their caveats: Clinical and demographic metadata were provided uncurated, with the amount varying by source and participant.

Sequences SGHVS (CDR1) and FQNEAQ (CDR2) are obtained from the germline V gene. The CDR3 spans 18 residues, from the cysteine through the phenylalanine. The kept DNA is CDR3 alone, 54 bases in frame from the first base. Relative to germline, V is missing 2 bases and J is missing 2 bases, with 12 bases of the junction outside any gene match. About this clone itself: Which antigen it targets is not known. Qualities for individual bases were not recorded, and no much larger clone is one base off.

The collaborating institutions used their own protocols to collect whole blood in K2EDTA tubes. For TCRbeta analysis, collaborators shipped samples in one of three forms: frozen whole blood, isolated PBMCs, or DNA extracted from either of those sample types. TCRbeta CDR3 regions were amplified from genomic DNA by means of the immunoSEQ Assay, a bias-controlled multiplex PCR. Regarding the original processing steps: The number of nucleated cells in each sample was estimated by amplification of reference gene primers within the assay. Sequence reads were collapsed and filtered to measure the absolute abundance of every unique TCRbeta CDR3 rearrangement. For each sample, productive Simpson clonality was calculated as the square root of Simpson's diversity index over productive rearrangements. Here the immuneACCESS table is served through TCRdb, limited to in-frame sequences with V and J called. Missing clones are a known gap in these copies; in checked studies unresolved V genes cover under half, and the rest lacks a known reason. The DNA was the basis for D and trimming; V, J and clone size are from that table. The sample includes 190,000 or so clones, with 85% to 90% observed a single time. The ten top clones hold about 2.6% of the sample.

The TCR originated in a man in his forties or fifties with active or convalescent COVID-19. Here the chain combines TRBV7-8 and TRBJ1-1; 9 bases in between match TRBD1. Sequencing input: peripheral blood. At the DNA level, the sequence is TGTGCCAGCAGCTTAACGGGACAGGGTTTTATTCCCAACACTGAAGCTTTCTTT. This translates into CASSLTGQGFIPNTEAFF.